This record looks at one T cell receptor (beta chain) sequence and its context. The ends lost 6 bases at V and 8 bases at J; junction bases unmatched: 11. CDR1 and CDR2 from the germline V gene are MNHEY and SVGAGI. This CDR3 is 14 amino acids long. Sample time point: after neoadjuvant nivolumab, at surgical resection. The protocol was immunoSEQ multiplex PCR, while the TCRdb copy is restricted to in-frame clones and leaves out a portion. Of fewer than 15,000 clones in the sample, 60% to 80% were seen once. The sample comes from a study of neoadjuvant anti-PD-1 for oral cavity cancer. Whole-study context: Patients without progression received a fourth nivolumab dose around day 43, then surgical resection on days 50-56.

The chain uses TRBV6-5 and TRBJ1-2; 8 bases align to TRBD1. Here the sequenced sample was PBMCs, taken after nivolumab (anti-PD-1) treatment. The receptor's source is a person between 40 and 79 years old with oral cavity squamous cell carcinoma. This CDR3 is CASRDQGASRGYTF. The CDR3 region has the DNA TGTGCCAGCAGGGACCAGGGGGCGTCTCGCGGCTACACCTTC.